The 7 T cell receptor delta chains in this list originate from one sample, sequenced in a study of gamma-delta T cells after stem cell transplantation. TCRdb fed the RT-PCR reads to CATT. The profile shows 960 or so delta-chain clones, 3% to 4% of them singletons. The sequenced sample consisted of gamma-delta T cells. These receptor sequences come from a human donor. It is not recorded whose cells these are; they may come from a transplant donor.

This clone is judged medium-sized. A far larger clone is one nucleotide away, so this likely arose from a read error. V usage is TRDV2 and J usage is TRDJ3; 12 bases line up with TRDD3. CDR1 is GEAIGNYY and CDR2 is EKD in the germline V gene. The length of the CDR3 is 20 residues. Germline trimming cut 0 bases from V and 11 bases from J; bases unmatched to any gene: 16. Written as DNA, the CDR3 is TGTGCCTGTGACACCGCAGACCTGGGGGATACGCATAAAGACGCCCGACAGATGTTTTTC. Encoded protein: CACDTADLGDTHKDARQMFF.

The table lists this clone with a few counts. A read error is the likely source, as a far larger clone sits one nucleotide away. Other DNA variants within this sample encode the same CDR3. The V and J genes are TRDV2 and TRDJ1; maybe TRDD3 (5 bases). The germline gives CDR1 GEAIGNYY, CDR2 EKD. The CDR3 is 16 amino acids. The V gene lost 0 bases and the J gene lost 1 base, with 14 bases spanning the gap. The DNA for the CDR3 is TGTGCCTGTGACACCGGCTTCGGGGGGTTCACCGATAAACTCATCTTT. Translated, it gives CACDTGFGGFTDKLIF.

The sample holds a few counts of this clone. A single base is all that separates this from a far larger clone, so a read error is likely. Distinct nucleotide sequences in the sample also encode this CDR3. The chain employs TRDV2 and TRDJ1; TRDD3 matches at 10 bases. CDR1 is GEAIGNYY and CDR2 is EKD in the germline V gene. The CDR3 has 17 amino acids. V trimming: 3 bases; J trimming: 6 bases; junction bases outside the gene matches: 15. The CDR3 loop reads CACDALLGDSGPYKLIF. As DNA, the CDR3 is TGTGCCTGTGACGCCTTACTGGGGGATTCTGGGCCATATAAACTCATCTTT.

This clone was observed a few times. This chain joins TRDV2 and TRDJ3; 10 positions agree with TRDD3. V lost 4 bases and J lost 0; bases outside the gene matches: 8. The CDR3 covers 19 residues. In germline, CDR1 is GEAIGNYY, CDR2 EKD. CDR3 residues: CACETGGSAVSWDTRQMFF. In DNA form, the CDR3 reads TGTGCCTGTGAAACTGGGGGATCCGCGGTCTCCTGGGACACCCGACAGATGTTTTTC.

The chain is built from TRDV2 and TRDJ1, with 9 bases that match TRDD2. V dropped 8 bases and J dropped 3; count of bases not matched to a gene: 18. The V gene's germline CDR1 is GEAIGNYY and CDR2 EKD. The CDR3 consists of 17 residues. This CDR3 reads CAFQAFLRWGWSDKLIF. CDR3 sequence (DNA): TGTGCCTTTCAAGCCTTCCTACGATGGGGTTGGTCCGATAAACTCATCTTT.

This clone was seen only a few times. A much larger clone is a single base away; this may be a read error. The chain has TRDV2 and TRDJ2; TRDD3 aligns across 7 bases. This CDR3 contains 23 residues. Germline loops: CDR1 GEAIGNYY, CDR2 EKD. The CDR3 sequence: CACDTIHGSGFLGDQALTARLFF. In DNA, the CDR3 is TGTGCCTGTGACACAATACACGGTAGCGGTTTTTTGGGGGACCAGGCTTTGACAGCACGACTCTTCTTT.

This clone was counted between two and nine times. The translation of this DNA and the TCRdb protein of a much larger clone differ at residue 18, probably owing to a read error; the protein shown here is translated from the DNA. This sequence joins TRDV2 and TRDJ3; the match to TRDD3 covers 9 bases. The CDR3 runs 20 residues. Germline V gene lookup returns CDR1 GEAIGNYY and CDR2 EKD. CDR3 sequence: CACDTAVLGDGSWDTRQVFF. DNA for the CDR3: TGTGCCTGTGACACAGCCGTACTGGGGGACGGCTCCTGGGACACCCGACAGGTGTTTTTC.